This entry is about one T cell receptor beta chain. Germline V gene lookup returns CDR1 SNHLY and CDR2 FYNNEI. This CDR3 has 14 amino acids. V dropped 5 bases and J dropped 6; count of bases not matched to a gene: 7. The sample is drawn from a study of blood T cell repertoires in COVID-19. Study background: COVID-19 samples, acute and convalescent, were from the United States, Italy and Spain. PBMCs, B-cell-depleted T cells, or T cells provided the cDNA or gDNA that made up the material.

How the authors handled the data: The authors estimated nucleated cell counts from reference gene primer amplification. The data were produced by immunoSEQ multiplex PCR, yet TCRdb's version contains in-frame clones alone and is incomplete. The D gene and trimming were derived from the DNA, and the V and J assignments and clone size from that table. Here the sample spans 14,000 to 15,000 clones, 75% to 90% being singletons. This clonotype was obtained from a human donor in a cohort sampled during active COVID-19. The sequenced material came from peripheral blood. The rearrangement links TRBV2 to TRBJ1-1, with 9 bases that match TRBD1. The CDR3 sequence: CASSLDRGRAEAFF. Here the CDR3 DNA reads TGTGCCAGCAGTCTGGACAGGGGAAGGGCTGAAGCTTTCTTT.